The sequence of this T cell receptor beta chain was determined in a study of naive and memory T cell subsets. Germline values: CDR1 MNHNS, CDR2 SASEGT. The CDR3 is 14 amino acids. Trimming cost V 5 bases and J 2 bases; bases outside gene matches: 6. An equimolar mix of two oligonucleotides served as the beta constant-region primer for TRBC1 and TRBC2. TCRdb called the UMI-ligation and nested PCR reads again in MiXCR, with one record for every CDR3 protein. Counted here are around 40,000 distinct CDR3 sequences, more than 10% occurring once; the ten biggest clones make up around a fifth. In this sample, this clonotype turned up many times.

The rearrangement links TRBV6-1 to TRBJ2-7, with 7 nucleotides matching TRBD1. The receptor comes from a human donor in good health. The sequencing sample was made of effector memory CD4+ T cells from blood. The subset denotes: effector memory, CD45RA- CD27-. CDR3 residues: CASSTQQGPYEQYF. Here the CDR3 DNA reads TGTGCCAGCAGTACCCAACAGGGGCCCTACGAGCAGTACTTC.